This record concerns one T cell receptor beta chain sequence. The data are from a study of blood T cell repertoires in COVID-19. Turning to the study itself: Spain, Italy and the United States supplied samples that represented acute and convalescent COVID-19. Sample material is recorded as cDNA or gDNA derived from T cells, B-cell-depleted T cells, or PBMCs.

Per the original data handling: Amplification with reference gene primers provided the estimates of nucleated cell counts. Only in-frame clones appear in the TCRdb table, and some are missing; sequencing was by immunoSEQ multiplex PCR. The D gene and trimming were derived from the DNA, and the V and J assignments and clone size from that table. The sample includes just under 350,000 clones, around 87% of them seen just once. Seattle's cohort entered during active infection and was followed longitudinally. Germline CDR1 is KGHSH and CDR2 is LQKENI. V lost 3 bases, J lost 3 bases, and 16 bases stayed unmatched. The length of the CDR3 is 19 residues.

This TCR was sampled from a woman in her fifties or sixties with COVID-19, enrolled during active disease. V gene TRBV18 combines with J gene TRBJ2-2; 7 nucleotides line up with TRBD2. Material for sequencing was peripheral blood. In nucleotides, the CDR3 is TGTGCCAGCTCACCGGTTGGGCGTTTTGGCGCGGGAGACACCGGGGAGCTGTTTTTT. As protein: CASSPVGRFGAGDTGELFF.